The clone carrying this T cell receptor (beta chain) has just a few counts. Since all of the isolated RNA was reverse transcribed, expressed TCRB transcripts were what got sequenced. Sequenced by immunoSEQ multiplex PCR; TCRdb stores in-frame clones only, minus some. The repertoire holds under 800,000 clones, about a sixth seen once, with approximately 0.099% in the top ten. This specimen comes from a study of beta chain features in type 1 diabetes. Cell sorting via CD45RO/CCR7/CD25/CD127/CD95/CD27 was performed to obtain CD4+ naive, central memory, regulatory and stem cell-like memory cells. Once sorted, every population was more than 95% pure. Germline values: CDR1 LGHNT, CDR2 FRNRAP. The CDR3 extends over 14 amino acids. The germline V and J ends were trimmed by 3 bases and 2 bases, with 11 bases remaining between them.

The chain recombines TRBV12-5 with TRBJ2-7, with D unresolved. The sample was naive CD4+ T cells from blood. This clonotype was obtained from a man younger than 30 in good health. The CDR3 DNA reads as TGTGCTAGTGGTTTTGGACCGCCGACCTACGAGCAGTACTTC. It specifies CASGFGPPTYEQYF.